This entry features one TCR beta chain sequence. What it binds is unknown. The entry originates in a study of beta chain features in type 1 diabetes. Whole-study results and caveats: A closer apparent resemblance between naive, central memory and Treg TCRB repertoires was seen in patients than in healthy donors.

All of the isolated RNA was reverse transcribed, so expressed TCRB transcripts were sequenced. Some 3.3 million reads per sample on average were obtained from naive, central memory and regulatory T cell samples. Repertoires were generated with immunoSEQ multiplex PCR, while TCRdb's copy carries only in-frame clones and drops some. The data contain about 230,000 clones, more than 9% of them seen just once; the ten biggest clones take up 0.03% to 0.035%. The purity of all sorted populations exceeded 98%. The receptor comes from a woman aged 18-29 years in good health. Sequencing used naive CD4+ T cells from blood.

CDR3 sequence reads: CASTPRSRGGETQYF. The DNA of the CDR3 is TGTGCCAGCACCCCAAGGTCCAGGGGTGGAGAGACCCAGTACTTC. The V gene is TRBV28, the J gene TRBJ2-5, with D possibly matching TRBD1 (6 bases). The V and J ends lost 7 bases and 4 bases respectively, with 19 bases between them. The CDR3 loop spans 15 amino acids. In germline, CDR1 is MDHEN, CDR2 SYDVKM.